This T cell receptor (beta chain) was captured by sequencing in a study of identical twins. A remark on this clonotype: Its antigen is as yet unknown. As the CDR3 is not closed by the conserved phenylalanine or tryptophan, this likely results from a read error.

The germline V gene encodes CDR1 SGHTA and CDR2 FQGNSA. This CDR3 region has 13 residues. V was clipped by 4 bases and J by 8 bases, with 13 bases between them. A universal primer site arose from template switching, and cDNA bore unique molecular identifiers. TCRdb re-called the 5' RACE reads through MiXCR, storing one row per CDR3 protein. This sample has hundreds of thousands of distinct CDR3 sequences, with roughly 6% found just once. Study observations and caveats: The study found that models underestimated out-of-frame TCR alpha sharing in monozygotic twins. Reduced insertions were recorded for abundant cord blood beta clonotypes, with no such pattern in memory repertoires. Researchers reported weaker excess twin sharing in beta out-of-frame sequences.

The receptor's source is a man younger than 30 in good health. Input material: naive T cells sorted from blood. The genes are TRBV7-2 and TRBJ2-3; D unclear. Here the CDR3 DNA reads TGTGCCAGCAGCTACCCTAAATCCGGTACGCAGTATTGT. It yields the protein CASSYPKSGTQYC.